The present TCR beta chain was sequenced within a study of blood T cell repertoires in COVID-19. This clone showed up just a few times. Only in-frame clones appear in the TCRdb table, and some are missing; sequencing was by immunoSEQ multiplex PCR. The sample holds around 70,000 clones; 80% to 90% are singletons and the top ten take roughly a tenth. Per the germline V gene, CDR1 is LNHDA and CDR2 is SQIVND (reference sequence). V lost 4 bases and J 8 bases, leaving 14 bases between the germline ends. The CDR3 is made up of 14 amino acids. This TCR was sampled from a woman between 18 and 30 years old with acute or convalescent COVID-19. The rearrangement joins TRBV19 to TRBJ1-4, with D unclear. The source material was peripheral blood. This CDR3 reads CASSSIRPGEKLFF. In DNA, the CDR3 is TGTGCCAGTAGTAGTATACGTCCCGGGGAAAAACTGTTTTTT.